The 16 T cell receptor beta chains given below trace back to one sample, sequenced in a study of T-cell memory formation after mild COVID-19. Using its own MiXCR run on the 5' RACE reads, TCRdb lists one record per CDR3 protein. The repertoire includes roughly 300,000 distinct CDR3 sequences, approximately 8.4% of them detected once, and 20% to 25% sits in the top ten. Sequencing was carried out using PBMCs or a T cell subset sorted from them (not recorded which). These receptors came from a man between 18 and 35 years old who had mild COVID-19 (a few samples of this study predate the infection). Cell type and time point are not known.

This clonotype was seen many times. V and J are TRBV7-9 and TRBJ1-1; D call uncertain. The CDR3 spans 11 residues. The V and J ends lost 1 base and 11 bases respectively, with 8 bases between them. Germline CDR1 reads SEHNR; CDR2 reads FQNEAQ (reference sequence). CDR3 amino acids: CASSLGNGAFF. The CDR3 DNA reads TGTGCCAGCAGCTTAGGGAACGGGGCTTTCTTT.

A few counts support this clonotype. The V and J genes are TRBV20-1 and TRBJ1-6; D gene unclear. V gave up 0 bases and J gave up 3 bases, with 15 bases separating them. In germline, CDR1 is DFQATT, CDR2 SNEGSKA (reference sequence). CDR3 length: 17 residues. CDR3 nucleotides: TGCAGTGCTAGAGATTCGAGGAGACGGGGCTATAATTCACCCCTCCACTTT. Translated: CSARDSRRRGYNSPLHF.

This clonotype appeared a few times. The CDR3, as DNA: TGCAGTGCTCCCGGGACAGGGTCGAATCAGCCCCAGCATTTT. It specifies CSAPGTGSNQPQHF. The chain carries TRBV20-1 and TRBJ1-5; 9 nucleotides match TRBD1. Trimming at V came to 5 bases and at J to 4 bases, leaving 6 bases not matched to a gene. CDR1 and CDR2 (germline): DFQATT, SNEGSKA (reference sequence). This CDR3 region has 14 residues.

The sample holds a few counts of this clonotype. This rearrangement joins TRBV6-1 to TRBJ2-1, with TRBD1 as a possible D gene (6 bases). Trimming cost V 3 bases and J 11 bases, with 17 bases left between them. The CDR3 loop spans 14 amino acids. CDR1 is MNHNS, CDR2 SASEGT, per germline. CDR3 region: CASSETGKGSQQFF. The CDR3 region has the DNA TGTGCCAGCAGTGAGACAGGAAAAGGATCGCAGCAGTTCTTC.

This clonotype was counted a few times. The chain has TRBV7-2 and TRBJ1-3; no definite D call. Germline V CDR1 and CDR2: SGHTA, FQGNSA. Between the trimmed V and J ends, which lost 6 bases and 0 bases, there was a span of 9 bases. The CDR3 has 14 residues. CDR3 nucleotides: TGTGCCAGCAGTCAAGTCCGCTCTGGAAACACCATATATTTT. This sequence encodes CASSQVRSGNTIYF.

J is TRBJ2-5 and V is TRBV10-3, with D possibly TRBD1 on 6 matching bases. The CDR3 is 14 residues long. V lost 8 bases, J lost 0 bases, and 13 bases lay in between. The V gene's germline CDR1 is ENHRY and CDR2 SYGVKD. The CDR3 DNA sequence: TGTGCCATCGGGGGACAAGCTAACCAAGAGACCCAGTACTTC. Translated: CAIGGQANQETQYF.

The chain has TRBV4-1 and TRBJ2-5; D unclear. The germline gives CDR1 MGHRA, CDR2 YSYEKL. CDR3 length equals 16 residues. The V end was cut by 1 base, the J end by 2 bases, with 14 bases between. The CDR3: CASSQGPGYPQETQYF. CDR3 sequence (DNA): TGCGCCAGCAGCCAAGGTCCCGGCTACCCTCAAGAGACCCAGTACTTC.

This clonotype has more than one count but fewer than ten. J is TRBJ2-3 and V is TRBV4-3; 7 positions match TRBD1. The V gene's germline CDR1 is LGHNA and CDR2 YSLEER. CDR3 length: 16 amino acids. The V gene end was trimmed by 1 base and the J gene end by 5 bases; junction bases not matched to a gene: 9. CDR3 sequence (DNA): TGCGCCAGCAGCCAAGGCTCGACAGGGTTTGGAGATACGCAGTATTTT. This gives the protein CASSQGSTGFGDTQYF.

A few counts support this clonotype. The chain is built from TRBV7-2 and TRBJ2-5; D call uncertain. Germline V CDR1 and CDR2: SGHTA, FQGNSA. The CDR3 is 15 amino acids. Trimming pared 0 bases from V and 2 bases from J, leaving 10 bases between. The CDR3 loop reads CASSLAWGSQETQYF. The CDR3 DNA is TGTGCCAGCAGCTTAGCCTGGGGTTCACAAGAGACCCAGTACTTC. Variable domain in full (rest from reference TRBV7-2 and TRBJ2-5): GAGVSQSPSNKVTEKGKDVELRCDPISGHTALYWYRQSLGQGLEFLIYFQGNSAPDKSGLPSDRFSAERTGGSVSTLTIQRTQQEDSAVYLCASSLAWGSQETQYFGPGTRLLVL.

The rearrangement joins TRBV27 to TRBJ2-3, with D tentatively TRBD2 (5 bases). The CDR3 runs to 15 residues. Trimming removed 7 bases at V and 1 base at J, with 15 bases between. CDR1 and CDR2 (germline): MNHEY, SMNVEV (reference sequence). The CDR3 region is CASTLGVTRTDTQYF. CDR3 DNA sequence: TGTGCCAGCACCCTGGGAGTGACACGCACAGATACGCAGTATTTT.

This clonotype has just a few counts. The CDR3 DNA reads as TGTGCCAGCAGGCTCGGGAGGGGTTCGGGTGAGCAGTTCTTC. This gives the protein CASRLGRGSGEQFF. The chain is built from TRBV4-2 and TRBJ2-1; 8 positions match TRBD2. The germline V gene encodes CDR1 LGHNA and CDR2 YNFKEQ. The V and J ends lost 6 bases and 9 bases, in that order; junction bases with no gene match: 10. The CDR3 runs 14 residues.

This clonotype has more than one count but fewer than ten. The CDR3 loop is CASSEWGRGNQPQHF. The CDR3 DNA follows: TGTGCCAGCAGTGAATGGGGGAGGGGAAATCAGCCCCAGCATTTT. The chain is built from TRBV2 and TRBJ1-5; perhaps TRBD1 as D (5 bases). This CDR3 contains 15 residues. The V end lost 2 bases, the J end lost 4 bases, and 12 bases lay between the germline ends. The germline V gene encodes CDR1 SNHLY and CDR2 FYNNEI.

The chain has TRBV18 and TRBJ2-7; a possible D gene is TRBD1 (5 bases). There are 15 residues in the CDR3. V was cut by 1 base and J by 0 bases, with 10 bases left in between. Per germline, CDR1 KGHSH and CDR2 LQKENI. CDR3 residues: CASSPRGPSSYEQYF. The CDR3 DNA reads TGTGCCAGCTCACCACGGGGCCCGAGCTCCTACGAGCAGTACTTC. Full variable domain (missing parts from reference TRBV18 and TRBJ2-7): NAGVMQNPRHLVRRRGQEARLRCSPMKGHSHVYWYRQLPEEGLKFMVYLQKENIIDESGMPKERFSAEFPKEGPSILRIQQVVRGDSAAYFCASSPRGPSSYEQYFGPGTRLTVT.

This sequence joins TRBV27 and TRBJ1-2; 8 bases align to TRBD1. CDR3 size: 13 residues. Looked up from germline, CDR1 is MNHEY and CDR2 is SMNVEV (reference sequence). J was trimmed by 7 bases and V by 6 bases; bases with no gene match: 7. Here the CDR3 reads CASRSTGGLGYTF. CDR3 bases: TGTGCCAGCAGATCCACAGGGGGTCTTGGCTACACCTTC.

The chain recombines TRBV10-3 with TRBJ1-6; 7 positions agree with TRBD1. V gave up 11 bases and J gave up 8 bases; unmatched junction bases: 12. Germline V gives CDR1 ENHRY, CDR2 SYGVKD. The CDR3 consists of 14 residues. The CDR3 sequence: CAPIDRVPDSPLHF. The DNA of the CDR3 is TGTGCCCCCATCGACAGGGTTCCGGATTCACCCCTCCACTTT.

This clonotype was detected only a few times. The rearrangement joins TRBV5-1 to TRBJ2-3; D is perhaps TRBD1 or TRBD2 (6 bases each). In germline, CDR1 is SGHRS, CDR2 YFSETQ. The CDR3 loop spans 15 amino acids. Trimming removed 5 bases from V and 6 bases from J, with 19 bases in between. DNA of the CDR3: TGCGCCAGCAGTCCGGGGGCCGCACCGGGGGATACGCAGTATTTT. Translated, it gives CASSPGAAPGDTQYF.